This paragraph reports one TCR beta chain. This record comes from a study of blood T cell repertoires in COVID-19. The data were produced by immunoSEQ multiplex PCR, yet TCRdb's version contains in-frame clones alone and is incomplete. The table includes around 77,000 clones, approximately 84% detected once. CDR1 is GTSNPN and CDR2 is SVGIG in the germline V gene (reference sequence). Deletions cut 1 base from V and 4 bases from J, with 8 bases between. This CDR3 comprises 13 residues. The origin of this receptor is a man aged 65 to 79 with active or convalescent COVID-19. The V call is TRBV30, the J call TRBJ1-5; D may be TRBD1 (6 bases). The specimen was peripheral blood. This CDR3 reads CAWSAGQNQPQHF. The DNA for the CDR3 is TGTGCCTGGAGTGCTGGACAGAATCAGCCCCAGCATTTT.